These 4 T cell receptor beta chains were all obtained from the same sample, sequenced in a study of blood T cell repertoires in COVID-19 (dated by TCRdb to 2020 to 2022). Libraries came from the immunoSEQ multiplex PCR assay. Entries here come from immuneACCESS through TCRdb and include only in-frame sequences with V and J called. Some clones fail to appear in such tables; in the studies checked, an unresolved V gene covers under half of the shortfall, and the cause of the remainder is unknown. For this sample the table gives under 150,000 clones, of which 85% were detected only once. Clones ranked in the top ten supply around 3.1% of the sample. Specimen: peripheral blood. Receptor source: a woman aged 40 to 50 with active or convalescent COVID-19.

This chain connects TRBV6-2 or TRBV6-3 to TRBJ1-5, with 7 bases identical to TRBD1. This CDR3 is 18 amino acids long. CDR1 MNHEY and CDR2 SVGEGT come from the germline V gene. Trimming removed 2 bases from V and 0 bases from J; junction bases left unmatched: 10. The CDR3 reads CASSYRPGTVYSNQPQHF. The CDR3 DNA reads as TGTGCCAGCAGTTACCGCCCGGGGACAGTATATAGCAATCAGCCCCAGCATTTT.

CDR3 loop: CASSSLRGRFHEQYF. The CDR3 nucleotides read TGTGCCAGCAGCTCCCTCAGGGGGCGCTTCCACGAGCAGTACTTC. The chain recombines TRBV28 with TRBJ2-7, with 8 bases fitting TRBD1. The CDR3 runs to 15 residues. Per germline, CDR1 MDHEN and CDR2 SYDVKM. V shed 6 bases, J shed 5 bases, and the junction held 12 bases outside the gene matches.

The rearrangement links TRBV10-2 to TRBJ2-4; D perhaps matches TRBD1 (6 bases). The V end was cut by 7 bases, the J end by 2 bases, with 18 bases between. Germline lookup yields CDR1 WSHSY and CDR2 SAAADI. This CDR3 is 16 amino acids long. CDR3 bases: TGCGCCAGCAAAGGATATCAAACAGGGTCCAAAAACATTCAGTACTTC. This codes for CASKGYQTGSKNIQYF.

The chain is built from TRBV20-1 and TRBJ2-1; D not certain. Germline V gene lookup returns CDR1 DFQATT and CDR2 SNEGSKA (reference sequence). This CDR3 comprises 11 residues. CDR3 sequence reads: CRVESYNEQFF. The CDR3 DNA sequence: TGCAGGGTGGAGTCCTACAATGAGCAGTTCTTC.